At least ten counts were recorded for the clone carrying this T cell receptor beta chain. What it binds is unknown. The data belong to a study of T cells in Graves' hyperthyroidism and ophthalmopathy. Pregnant or lactating patients were excluded, as were those with uncontrolled infection or other autoimmune disease. Used for diagnoses were clinical symptoms, serum thyroxine and TRAb, thyroid ultrasound and orbital computed tomography. From germline, CDR1 is SNHLY and CDR2 FYNNEI. CDR3 size: 13 residues. Trimming pared 7 bases from V and 4 bases from J, leaving 8 bases between. Study-level results: In the blood, most expanded thyroid clonotypes above 0.001 appeared as well. Ophthalmopathy, as predicted by the model, came a median roughly 6.3 months after the prediction.

TCR beta CDR3 regions were amplified from RNA transcripts. An initial round of RT-PCR targeting the TCR CDR3 relied on the HTBI primer set. TCRdb re-called the multiplex PCR reads with MiXCR, one entry per CDR3 protein. The sample yields approximately 510,000 distinct CDR3 sequences, roughly 45% seen once. This receptor was identified in an adult woman with Graves' disease, either hyperthyroidism or ophthalmopathy (not recorded which). The source material was peripheral blood or thyroid tissue (not recorded which). The chain carries TRBV2 and TRBJ1-6; maybe TRBD1 (6 bases). CDR3 bases: TGTGCCAGCATCGGACAGTATAATTCACCCCTCCACTTT. Amino acids: CASIGQYNSPLHF.